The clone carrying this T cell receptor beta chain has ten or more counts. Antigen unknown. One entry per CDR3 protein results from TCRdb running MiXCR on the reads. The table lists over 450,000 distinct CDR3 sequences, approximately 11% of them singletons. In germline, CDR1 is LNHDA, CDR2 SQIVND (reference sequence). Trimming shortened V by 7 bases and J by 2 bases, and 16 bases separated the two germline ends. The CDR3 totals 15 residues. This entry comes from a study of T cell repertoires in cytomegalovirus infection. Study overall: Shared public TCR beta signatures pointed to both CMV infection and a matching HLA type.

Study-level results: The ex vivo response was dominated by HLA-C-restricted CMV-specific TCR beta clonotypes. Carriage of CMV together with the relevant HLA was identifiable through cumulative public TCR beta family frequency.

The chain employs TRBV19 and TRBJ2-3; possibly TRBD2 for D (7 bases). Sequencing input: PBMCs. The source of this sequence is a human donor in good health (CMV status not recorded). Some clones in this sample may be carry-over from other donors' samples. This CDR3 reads CASTRGDTYTDTQYF. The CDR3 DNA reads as TGTGCCAGTACCCGGGGGGACACCTACACAGATACGCAGTATTTT.